The clone carrying this TCR beta chain was counted between two and nine times. Its specificity is not known. The CDR3 loop spans 14 amino acids. Germline CDR1 reads SGHTA; CDR2 reads FQGNSA. This entry is derived from a study of post-analysis software for immune sequencing data. Whole-study context: Courses of disease covered relapsing-remitting, secondary progressive and progressive-relapsing multiple sclerosis.

Study observations and caveats: Significantly decreased normalized Chao1 diversity was recorded for multiple sclerosis patients relative to controls. Patients showed TRBV5-6, TRBV5-1 and TRBV20-1 among a handful of TRBV segments more frequent than in controls. F measure clustering grouped samples strongly by preparation batch.

The TCR beta cDNA libraries carried unique molecular identifiers. Roughly 500,000 cDNA molecules were obtained per 1 to 10 million input T cells. A single record per CDR3 protein comes from TCRdb applying MiXCR to the PCR reads. Among approximately 730,000 distinct CDR3 sequences listed, 25% to 30% were seen once. The rearrangement links TRBV7-2 to TRBJ2-4, with 8 nucleotides matching TRBD2. TRBJ2-5 explains the end of the DNA better; the J call may be wrong. This TCR was sampled from a girl aged 5 to 17 with multiple sclerosis. Material: blood. CDR3 sequence: CASSTRRGGETQYF. In DNA, the CDR3 is TGTGCCAGCAGCACAAGACGGGGGGGAGAGACCCAGTACTTC.